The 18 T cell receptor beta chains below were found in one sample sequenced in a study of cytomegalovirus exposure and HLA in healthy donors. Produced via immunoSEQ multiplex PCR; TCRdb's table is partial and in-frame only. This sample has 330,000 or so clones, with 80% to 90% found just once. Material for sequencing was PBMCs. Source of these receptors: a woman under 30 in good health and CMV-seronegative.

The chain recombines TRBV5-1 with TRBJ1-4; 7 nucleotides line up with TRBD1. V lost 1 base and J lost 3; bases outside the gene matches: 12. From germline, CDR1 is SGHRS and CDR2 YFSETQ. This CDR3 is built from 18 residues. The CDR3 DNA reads TGCGCCAGCAGCTTGTACCTCCCCTCAGGGGGACCTAATGAAAAACTGTTTTTT. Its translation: CASSLYLPSGGPNEKLFF. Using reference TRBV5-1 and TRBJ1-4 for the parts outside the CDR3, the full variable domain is KAGVTQTPRYLIKTRGQQVTLSCSPISGHRSVSWYQQTPGQGLQFLFEYFSETQRNKGNFPGRFSGRQFSNSRSEMNVSTLELGDSALYLCASSLYLPSGGPNEKLFFGSGTQLSVL.

The CDR3 region has the DNA TGTGCCAGCAGTCCCCAGACAGGTTGGATCCCAGCCGCTTTCTTT. Translation: CASSPQTGWIPAAFF. The chain recombines TRBV6-1 with TRBJ1-1; D might be TRBD1 (6 bases). From germline, CDR1 is MNHNS and CDR2 SASEGT. The V end was cut by 5 bases, the J end by 11 bases, with 24 bases between. The CDR3 has 15 amino acids.

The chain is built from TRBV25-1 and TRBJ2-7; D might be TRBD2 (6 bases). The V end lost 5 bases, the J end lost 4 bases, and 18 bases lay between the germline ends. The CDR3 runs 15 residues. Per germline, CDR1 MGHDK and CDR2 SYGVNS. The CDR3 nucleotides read TGTGCCAGCAGTCCCGTGGAGGGCTCCGGGTACGAGCAGTACTTC. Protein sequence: CASSPVEGSGYEQYF.

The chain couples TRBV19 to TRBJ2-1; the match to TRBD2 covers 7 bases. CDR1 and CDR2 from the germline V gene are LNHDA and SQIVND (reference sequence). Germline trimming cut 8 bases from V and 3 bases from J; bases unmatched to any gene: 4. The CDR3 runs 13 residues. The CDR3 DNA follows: TGTGCCAGTGAGGCGGGAGTCTACAATGAGCAGTTCTTC. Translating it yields CASEAGVYNEQFF.

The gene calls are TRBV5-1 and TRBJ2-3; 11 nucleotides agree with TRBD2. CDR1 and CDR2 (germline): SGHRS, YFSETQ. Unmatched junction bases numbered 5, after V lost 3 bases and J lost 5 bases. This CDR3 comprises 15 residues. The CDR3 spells CASSSTSGKIDTQYF. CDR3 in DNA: TGCGCCAGCAGCTCGACTAGCGGGAAGATAGATACGCAGTATTTT.

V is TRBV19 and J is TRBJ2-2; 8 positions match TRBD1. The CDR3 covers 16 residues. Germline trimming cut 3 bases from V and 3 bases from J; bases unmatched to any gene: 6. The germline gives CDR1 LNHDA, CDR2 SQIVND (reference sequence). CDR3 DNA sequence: TGTGCCAGTAGTATTACTCAGGGGGCTGACACCGGGGAGCTGTTTTTT. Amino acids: CASSITQGADTGELFF. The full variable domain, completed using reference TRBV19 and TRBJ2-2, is DGGITQSPKYLFRKEGQNVTLSCEQNLNHDAMYWYRQDPGQGLRLIYYSQIVNDFQKGDIAEGYSVSREKKESFPLTVTSAQKNPTAFYLCASSITQGADTGELFFGEGSRLTVL.

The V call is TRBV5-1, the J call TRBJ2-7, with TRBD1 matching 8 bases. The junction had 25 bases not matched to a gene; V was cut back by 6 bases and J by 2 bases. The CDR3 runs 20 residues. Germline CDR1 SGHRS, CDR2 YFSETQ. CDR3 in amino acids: CASTYQARTGYEGETYEQYF. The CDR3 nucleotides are TGCGCCAGCACCTATCAGGCCCGGACAGGGTACGAGGGAGAGACCTACGAGCAGTACTTC.

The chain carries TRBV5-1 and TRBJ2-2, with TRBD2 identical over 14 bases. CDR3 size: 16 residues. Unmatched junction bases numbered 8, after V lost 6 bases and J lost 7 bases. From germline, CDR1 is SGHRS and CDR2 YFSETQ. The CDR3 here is CASTPGLAGAVGELFF. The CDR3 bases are TGCGCCAGCACACCGGGACTAGCGGGAGCTGTCGGGGAGCTGTTTTTT. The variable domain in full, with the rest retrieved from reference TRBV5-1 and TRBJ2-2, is KAGVTQTPRYLIKTRGQQVTLSCSPISGHRSVSWYQQTPGQGLQFLFEYFSETQRNKGNFPGRFSGRQFSNSRSEMNVSTLELGDSALYLCASTPGLAGAVGELFFGEGSRLTVL.

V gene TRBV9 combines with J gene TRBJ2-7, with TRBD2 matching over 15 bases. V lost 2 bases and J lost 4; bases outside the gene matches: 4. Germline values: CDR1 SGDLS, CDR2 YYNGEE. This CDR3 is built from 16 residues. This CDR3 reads CASSVGLAGGLYEQYF. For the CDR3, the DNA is TGTGCCAGCAGCGTTGGACTAGCGGGAGGGCTATACGAGCAGTACTTC.

CDR3 coding DNA: TGTGCCAGCAGCCTCGCAGGGGACACTGAAGCTTTCTTT. It encodes CASSLAGDTEAFF. This chain joins TRBV6-1 and TRBJ1-1; D may be TRBD1 (6 bases). CDR1 and CDR2 (germline): MNHNS, SASEGT. CDR3 length: 13 amino acids. V gave up 6 bases and J gave up 3 bases, with 11 bases separating them.

The CDR3 spells CSVGDKSSGNTIYF. The CDR3 bases are TGCAGCGTGGGGGACAAATCCTCTGGAAACACCATATATTTT. The rearrangement uses TRBV29-1 and TRBJ1-3, with TRBD1 as a possible D gene (6 bases). V lost 6 bases and J 0 bases, leaving 12 bases between the germline ends. Germline V gene lookup returns CDR1 SQVTM and CDR2 ANQGSEA. The CDR3 contains 14 residues. Together with reference TRBV29-1 and TRBJ1-3, the CDR3 gives the full variable domain: SAVISQKPSRDICQRGTSLTIQCQVDSQVTMMFWYRQQPGQSLTLIATANQGSEATYESGFVIDKFPISRPNLTFSTLTVSNMSPEDSSIYLCSVGDKSSGNTIYFGEGSWLTVV.

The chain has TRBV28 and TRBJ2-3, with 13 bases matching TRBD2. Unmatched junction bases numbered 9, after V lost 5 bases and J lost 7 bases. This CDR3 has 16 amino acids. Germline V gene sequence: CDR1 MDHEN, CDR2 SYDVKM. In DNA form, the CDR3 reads TGTGCCAGCAGTAGTCTACTAGCGGGAGGGCTGTATACGCAGTATTTT. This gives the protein CASSSLLAGGLYTQYF.

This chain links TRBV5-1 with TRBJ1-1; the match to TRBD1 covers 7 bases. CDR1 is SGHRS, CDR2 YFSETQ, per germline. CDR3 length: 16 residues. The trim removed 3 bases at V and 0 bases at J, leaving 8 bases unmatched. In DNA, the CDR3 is TGCGCCAGCAGCTCCGAGGGGGCAATCATGAACACTGAAGCTTTCTTT. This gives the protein CASSSEGAIMNTEAFF.

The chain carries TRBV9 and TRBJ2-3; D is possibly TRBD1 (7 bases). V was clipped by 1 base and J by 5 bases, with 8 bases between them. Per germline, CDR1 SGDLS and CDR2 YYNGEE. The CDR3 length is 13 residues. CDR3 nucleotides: TGTGCCAGCAGCGTACAGGGGGGAGATACGCAGTATTTT. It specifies CASSVQGGDTQYF.

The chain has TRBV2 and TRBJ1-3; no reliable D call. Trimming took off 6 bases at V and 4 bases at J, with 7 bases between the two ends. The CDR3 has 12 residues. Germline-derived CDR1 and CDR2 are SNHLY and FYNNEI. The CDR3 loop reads CASREQGNTIYF. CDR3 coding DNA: TGTGCCAGCAGAGAACAGGGAAACACCATATATTTT.

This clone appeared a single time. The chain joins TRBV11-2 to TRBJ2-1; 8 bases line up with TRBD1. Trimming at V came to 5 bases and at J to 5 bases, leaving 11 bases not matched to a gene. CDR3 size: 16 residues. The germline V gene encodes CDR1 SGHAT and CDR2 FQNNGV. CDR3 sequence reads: CASSPSDREAHNEQFF. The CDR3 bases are TGTGCCAGCAGCCCCTCGGACAGGGAGGCCCACAATGAGCAGTTCTTC.

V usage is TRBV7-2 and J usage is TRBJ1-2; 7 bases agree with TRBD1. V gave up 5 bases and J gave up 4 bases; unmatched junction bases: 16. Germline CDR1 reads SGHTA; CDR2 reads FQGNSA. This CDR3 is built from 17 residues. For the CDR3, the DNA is TGTGCCAGCAGCCCAGGCCCGGAAACAGGGGTCGGCTATGGCTACACCTTC. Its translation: CASSPGPETGVGYGYTF.

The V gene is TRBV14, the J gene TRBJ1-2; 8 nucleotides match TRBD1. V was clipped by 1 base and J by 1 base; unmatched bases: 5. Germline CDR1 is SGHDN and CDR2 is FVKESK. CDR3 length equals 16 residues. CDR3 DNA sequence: TGTGCCAGCAGCCAAGGGACAGGGAGGATTAACTATGGCTACACCTTC. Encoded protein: CASSQGTGRINYGYTF.